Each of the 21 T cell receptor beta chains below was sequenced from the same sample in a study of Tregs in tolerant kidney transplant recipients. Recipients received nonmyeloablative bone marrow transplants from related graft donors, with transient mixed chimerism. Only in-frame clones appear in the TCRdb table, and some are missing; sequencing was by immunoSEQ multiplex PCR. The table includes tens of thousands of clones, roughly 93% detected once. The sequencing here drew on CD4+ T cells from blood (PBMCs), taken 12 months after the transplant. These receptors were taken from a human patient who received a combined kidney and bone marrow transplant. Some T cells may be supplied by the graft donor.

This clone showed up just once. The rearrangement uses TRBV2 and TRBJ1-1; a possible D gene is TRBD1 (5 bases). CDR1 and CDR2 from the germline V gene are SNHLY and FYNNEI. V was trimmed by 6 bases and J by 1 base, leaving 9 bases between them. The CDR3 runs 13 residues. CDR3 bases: TGTGCCAGCAGCTCCGACAGGAACACTGAAGCTTTCTTT. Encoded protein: CASSSDRNTEAFF.

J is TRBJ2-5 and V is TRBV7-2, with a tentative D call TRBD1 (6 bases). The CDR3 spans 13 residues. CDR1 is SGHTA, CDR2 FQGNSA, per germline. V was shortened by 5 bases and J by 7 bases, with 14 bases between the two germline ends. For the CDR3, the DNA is TGTGCCAGCAGCACACAGGGTCGCGGGACCCAGTACTTC. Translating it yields CASSTQGRGTQYF.

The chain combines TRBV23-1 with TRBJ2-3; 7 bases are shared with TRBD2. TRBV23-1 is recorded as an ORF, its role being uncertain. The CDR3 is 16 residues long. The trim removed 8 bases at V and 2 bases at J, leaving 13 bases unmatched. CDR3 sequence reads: CASGAAGTSITDTQYF. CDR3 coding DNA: TGCGCCAGCGGGGCAGCGGGAACGTCTATCACAGATACGCAGTATTTT.

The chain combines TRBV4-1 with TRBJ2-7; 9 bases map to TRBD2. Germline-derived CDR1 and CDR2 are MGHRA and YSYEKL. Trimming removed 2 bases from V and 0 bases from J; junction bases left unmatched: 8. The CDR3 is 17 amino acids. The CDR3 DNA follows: TGCGCCAGCAGCCAAAGGGCTAGCGGGAAGAGCTCCTACGAGCAGTACTTC. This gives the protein CASSQRASGKSSYEQYF.

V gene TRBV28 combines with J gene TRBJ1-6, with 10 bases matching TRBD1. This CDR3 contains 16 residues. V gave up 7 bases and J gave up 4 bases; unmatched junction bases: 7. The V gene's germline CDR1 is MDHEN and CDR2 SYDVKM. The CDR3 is CASNLPGQGYNSPLHF. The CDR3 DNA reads TGTGCCAGCAACCTTCCGGGACAGGGGTATAATTCACCCCTCCACTTT.

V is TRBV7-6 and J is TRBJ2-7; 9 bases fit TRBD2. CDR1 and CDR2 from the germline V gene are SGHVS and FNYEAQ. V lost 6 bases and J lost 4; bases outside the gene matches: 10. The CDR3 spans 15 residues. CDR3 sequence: CASSSSGTNGYEQYF. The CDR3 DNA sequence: TGTGCCAGCAGTTCTAGCGGGACGAACGGGTACGAGCAGTACTTC.

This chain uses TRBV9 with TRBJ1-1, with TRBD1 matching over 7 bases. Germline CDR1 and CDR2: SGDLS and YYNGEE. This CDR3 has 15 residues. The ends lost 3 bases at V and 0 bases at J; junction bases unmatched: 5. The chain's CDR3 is CASSARQGLNTEAFF. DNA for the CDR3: TGTGCCAGCAGCGCCCGACAGGGTTTGAACACTGAAGCTTTCTTT.

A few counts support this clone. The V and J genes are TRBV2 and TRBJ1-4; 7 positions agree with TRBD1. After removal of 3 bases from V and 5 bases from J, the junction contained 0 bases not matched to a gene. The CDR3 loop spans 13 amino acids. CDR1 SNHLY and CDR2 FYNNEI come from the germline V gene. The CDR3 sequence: CASSDRGNEKLFF. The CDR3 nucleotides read TGTGCCAGCAGTGACAGGGGGAATGAAAAACTGTTTTTT.

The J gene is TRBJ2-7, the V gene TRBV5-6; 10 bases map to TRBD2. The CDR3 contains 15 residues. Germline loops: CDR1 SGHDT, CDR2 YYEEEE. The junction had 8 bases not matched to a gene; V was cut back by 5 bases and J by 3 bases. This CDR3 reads CASSYTSGILYEQYF. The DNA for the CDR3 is TGTGCCAGCAGTTATACTAGCGGGATACTCTACGAGCAGTACTTC.

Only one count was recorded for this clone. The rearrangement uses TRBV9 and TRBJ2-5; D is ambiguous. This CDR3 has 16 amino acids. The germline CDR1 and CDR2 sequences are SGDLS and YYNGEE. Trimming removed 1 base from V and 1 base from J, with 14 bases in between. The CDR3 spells CASSVKSERLQETQYF. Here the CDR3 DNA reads TGTGCCAGCAGCGTAAAGTCAGAGCGACTCCAAGAGACCCAGTACTTC.

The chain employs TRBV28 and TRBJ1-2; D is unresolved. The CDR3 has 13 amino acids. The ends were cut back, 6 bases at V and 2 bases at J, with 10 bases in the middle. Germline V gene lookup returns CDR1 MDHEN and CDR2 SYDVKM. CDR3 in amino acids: CASRTTRNYGYTF. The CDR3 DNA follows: TGTGCCAGCAGGACGACACGGAACTATGGCTACACCTTC.

CDR3 residues: CASSLNRVTGELFF. The CDR3, as DNA: TGTGCCAGCAGCTTAAACAGGGTAACCGGGGAGCTGTTTTTT. The V gene is TRBV11-2, the J gene TRBJ2-2, with D possibly being TRBD1 (6 bases). Germline CDR1 and CDR2: SGHAT and FQNNGV. The CDR3 contains 14 residues. V lost 2 bases, J lost 5 bases, and 9 bases lay in between.

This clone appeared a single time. The CDR3 protein is CAWRRDRGYTEAFF. DNA for the CDR3: TGTGCCTGGAGACGGGACAGGGGATACACTGAAGCTTTCTTT. The chain carries TRBV30 and TRBJ1-1; the match to TRBD1 covers 10 bases. Per germline, CDR1 GTSNPN and CDR2 SVGIG (reference sequence). The V segment lost 3 bases and the J segment 3 bases; nucleotides outside the gene matches: 4. This CDR3 comprises 14 residues.

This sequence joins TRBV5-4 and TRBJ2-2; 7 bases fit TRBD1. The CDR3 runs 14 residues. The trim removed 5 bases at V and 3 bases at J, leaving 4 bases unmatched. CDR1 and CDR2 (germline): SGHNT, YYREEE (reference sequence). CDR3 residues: CASSPDRDTGELFF. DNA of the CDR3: TGTGCCAGCAGTCCCGACAGGGACACCGGGGAGCTGTTTTTT.

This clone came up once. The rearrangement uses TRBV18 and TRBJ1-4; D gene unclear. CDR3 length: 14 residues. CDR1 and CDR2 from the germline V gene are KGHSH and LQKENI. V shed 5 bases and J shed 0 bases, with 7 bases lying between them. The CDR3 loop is CASSTTSTNEKLFF. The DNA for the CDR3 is TGTGCCAGCTCAACGACATCAACTAATGAAAAACTGTTTTTT.

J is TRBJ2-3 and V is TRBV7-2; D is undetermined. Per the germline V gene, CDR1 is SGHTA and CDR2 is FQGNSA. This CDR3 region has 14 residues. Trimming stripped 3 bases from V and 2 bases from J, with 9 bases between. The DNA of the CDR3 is TGTGCCAGCAGCTTGGCCAGATACACAGATACGCAGTATTTT. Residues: CASSLARYTDTQYF.

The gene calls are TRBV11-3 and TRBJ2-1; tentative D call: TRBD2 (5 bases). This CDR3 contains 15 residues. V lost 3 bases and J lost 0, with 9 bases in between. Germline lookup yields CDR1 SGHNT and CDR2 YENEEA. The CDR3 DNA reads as TGTGCCAGCAGCTTTTTGGGGAGCTCCTACAATGAGCAGTTCTTC. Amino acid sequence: CASSFLGSSYNEQFF.

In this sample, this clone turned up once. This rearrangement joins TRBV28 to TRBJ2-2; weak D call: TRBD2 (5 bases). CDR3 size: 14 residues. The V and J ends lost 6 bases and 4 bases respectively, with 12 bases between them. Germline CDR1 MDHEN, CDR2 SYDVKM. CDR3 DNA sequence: TGTGCCAGCAGCCGGGGTTCGATCACCGGGGAGCTGTTTTTT. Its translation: CASSRGSITGELFF. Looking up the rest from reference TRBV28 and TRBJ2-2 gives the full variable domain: DVKVTQSSRYLVKRTGEKVFLECVQDMDHENMFWYRQDPGLGLRLIYFSYDVKMKEKGDIPEGYSVSREKKERFSLILESASTNQTSMYLCASSRGSITGELFFGEGSRLTVL.

CDR3 bases: TGTGCCAGCAGCGTAGACCCCGGGGAGGGTCCCGAGCAGTACTTC. Translated, it gives CASSVDPGEGPEQYF. The chain is built from TRBV9 and TRBJ2-7, with TRBD2 matching 7 bases. The V gene end was trimmed by 0 bases and the J gene end by 6 bases; junction bases not matched to a gene: 9. The V gene's germline CDR1 is SGDLS and CDR2 YYNGEE. This CDR3 has 15 amino acids. Supplemented by reference TRBV9 and TRBJ2-7, the full variable domain reads DSGVTQTPKHLITATGQRVTLRCSPRSGDLSVYWYQQSLDQGLQFLIQYYNGEERAKGNILERFSAQQFPDLHSELNLSSLELGDSALYFCASSVDPGEGPEQYFGPGTRLTVT.

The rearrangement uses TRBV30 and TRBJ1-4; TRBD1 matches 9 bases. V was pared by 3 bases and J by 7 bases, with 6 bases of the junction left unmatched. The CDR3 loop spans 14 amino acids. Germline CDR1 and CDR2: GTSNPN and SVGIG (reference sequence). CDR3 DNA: TGTGCCTGGAGCCGGACAGGGGCGGTTGAAAAACTGTTTTTT. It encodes CAWSRTGAVEKLFF. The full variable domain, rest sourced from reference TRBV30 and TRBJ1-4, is SQTIHQWPATLVQPVGSPLSLECTVEGTSNPNLYWYRQAAGRGLQLLFYSVGIGQISSEVPQNLSASRPQDRQFILSSKKLLLSDSGFYLCAWSRTGAVEKLFFGSGTQLSVL.

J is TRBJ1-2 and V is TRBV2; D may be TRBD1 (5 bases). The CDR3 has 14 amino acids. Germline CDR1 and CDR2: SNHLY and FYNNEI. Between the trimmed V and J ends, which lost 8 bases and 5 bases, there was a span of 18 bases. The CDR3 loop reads CASDARGQGYGYTF. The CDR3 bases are TGTGCCAGCGATGCTCGAGGCCAGGGATATGGCTACACCTTC.